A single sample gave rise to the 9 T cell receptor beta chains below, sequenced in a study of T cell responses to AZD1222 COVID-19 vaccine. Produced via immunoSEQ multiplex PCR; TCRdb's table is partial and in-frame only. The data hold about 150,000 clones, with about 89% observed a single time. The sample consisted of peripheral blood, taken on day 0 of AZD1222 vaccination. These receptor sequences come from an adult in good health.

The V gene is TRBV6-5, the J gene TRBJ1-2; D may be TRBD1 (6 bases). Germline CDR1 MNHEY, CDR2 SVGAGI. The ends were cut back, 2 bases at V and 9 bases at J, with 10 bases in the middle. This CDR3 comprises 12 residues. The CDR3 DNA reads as TGTGCCAGCAGTTACAAAGGGGGACGCTACACCTTC. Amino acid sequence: CASSYKGGRYTF.

The DNA for the CDR3 is TGTGCCAGCAGGGGGGGACAGCATGGCTACACCTTC. Translation: CASRGGQHGYTF. The chain couples TRBV6-8 to TRBJ1-2, with 7 bases aligning to TRBD1. Germline loops: CDR1 MNHGY, CDR2 SAAAGT. Trimming at V came to 6 bases and at J to 6 bases, leaving 4 bases not matched to a gene. The CDR3 loop spans 12 amino acids.

DNA of the CDR3: TGCAGCGTTGACGCCGGCCGGGATGAGCAGTTCTTC. This sequence encodes CSVDAGRDEQFF. The V call is TRBV29-1, the J call TRBJ2-1; D gene uncertain. This CDR3 has 12 residues. The V gene lost 3 bases and the J gene lost 8 bases, with 11 bases spanning the gap. The V gene's germline CDR1 is SQVTM and CDR2 ANQGSEA.

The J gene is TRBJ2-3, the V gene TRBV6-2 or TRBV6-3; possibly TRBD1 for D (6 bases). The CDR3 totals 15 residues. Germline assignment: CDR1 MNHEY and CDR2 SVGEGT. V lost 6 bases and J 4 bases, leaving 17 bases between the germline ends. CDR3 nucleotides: TGTGCCAGCAGCCGAAGGGACACACGGGCAGATACGCAGTATTTT. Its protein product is CASSRRDTRADTQYF.

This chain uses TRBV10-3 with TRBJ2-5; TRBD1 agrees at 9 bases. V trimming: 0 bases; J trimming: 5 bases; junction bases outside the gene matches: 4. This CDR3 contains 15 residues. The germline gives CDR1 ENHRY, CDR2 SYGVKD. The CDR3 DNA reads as TGTGCCATCAGTGAGTCACAGGGGGCGTATGAGACCCAGTACTTC. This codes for CAISESQGAYETQYF.

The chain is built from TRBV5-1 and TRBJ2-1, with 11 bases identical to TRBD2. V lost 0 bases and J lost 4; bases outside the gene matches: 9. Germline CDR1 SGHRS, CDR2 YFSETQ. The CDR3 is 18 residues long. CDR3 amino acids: CASSLALGTSGLYNEQFF. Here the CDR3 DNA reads TGCGCCAGCAGCTTGGCCTTAGGGACTAGCGGCCTATACAATGAGCAGTTCTTC.

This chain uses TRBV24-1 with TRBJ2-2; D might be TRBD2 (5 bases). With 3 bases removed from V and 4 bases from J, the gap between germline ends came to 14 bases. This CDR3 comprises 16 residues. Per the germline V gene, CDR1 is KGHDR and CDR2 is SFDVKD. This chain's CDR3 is CATSDLSGAGTGELFF. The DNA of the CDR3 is TGTGCCACCAGTGATCTGAGCGGCGCGGGCACCGGGGAGCTGTTTTTT.

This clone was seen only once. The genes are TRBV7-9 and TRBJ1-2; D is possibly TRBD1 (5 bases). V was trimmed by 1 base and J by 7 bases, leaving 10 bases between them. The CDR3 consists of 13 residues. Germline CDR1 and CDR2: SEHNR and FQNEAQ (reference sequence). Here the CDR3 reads CASSLVAQGGYTF. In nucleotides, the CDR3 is TGTGCCAGCAGCTTAGTAGCCCAGGGTGGCTACACCTTC.

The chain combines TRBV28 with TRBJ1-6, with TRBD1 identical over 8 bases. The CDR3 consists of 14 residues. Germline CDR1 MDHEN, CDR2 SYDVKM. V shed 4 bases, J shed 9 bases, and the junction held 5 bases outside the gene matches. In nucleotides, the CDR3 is TGTGCCAGCAGTTCATCAGGGGGCGGTTCACCCCTCCACTTT. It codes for CASSSSGGGSPLHF.